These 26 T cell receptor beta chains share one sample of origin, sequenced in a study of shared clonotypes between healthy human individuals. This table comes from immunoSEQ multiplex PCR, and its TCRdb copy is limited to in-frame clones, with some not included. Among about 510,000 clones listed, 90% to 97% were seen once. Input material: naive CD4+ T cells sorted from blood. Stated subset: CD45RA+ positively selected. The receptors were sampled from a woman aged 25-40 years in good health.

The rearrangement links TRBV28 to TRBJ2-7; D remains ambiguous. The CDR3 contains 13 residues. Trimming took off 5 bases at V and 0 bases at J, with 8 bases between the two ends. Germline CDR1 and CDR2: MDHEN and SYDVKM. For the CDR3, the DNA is TGTGCCAGCAGTCCACACAGCTCCTACGAGCAGTACTTC. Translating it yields CASSPHSSYEQYF.

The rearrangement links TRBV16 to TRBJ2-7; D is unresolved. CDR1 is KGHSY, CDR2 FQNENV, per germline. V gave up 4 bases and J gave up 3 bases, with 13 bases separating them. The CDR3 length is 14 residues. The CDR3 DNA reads TGTGCCAGCAGCCCCCGGGCCACCAACTACGAGCAGTACTTC. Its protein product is CASSPRATNYEQYF.

The DNA of the CDR3 is TGTGCCAGCAGCCGACCACACGTCAACTATGGCTACACCTTC. Protein product: CASSRPHVNYGYTF. This chain links TRBV28 with TRBJ1-2; D is uncertain. V lost 6 bases to trimming and J lost 2 bases, with 13 bases between them. Per germline, CDR1 MDHEN and CDR2 SYDVKM. This CDR3 region has 14 residues.

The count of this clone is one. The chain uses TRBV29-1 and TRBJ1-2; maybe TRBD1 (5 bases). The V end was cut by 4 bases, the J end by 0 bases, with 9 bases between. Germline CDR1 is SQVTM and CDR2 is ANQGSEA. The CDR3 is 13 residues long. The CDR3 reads CSVAFRANYGYTF. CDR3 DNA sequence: TGCAGCGTTGCCTTCAGGGCTAACTATGGCTACACCTTC.

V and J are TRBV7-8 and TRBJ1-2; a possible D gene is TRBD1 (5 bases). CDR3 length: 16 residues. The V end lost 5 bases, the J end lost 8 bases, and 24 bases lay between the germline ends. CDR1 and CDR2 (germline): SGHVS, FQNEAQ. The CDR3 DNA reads TGTGCCAGCAGCCCAGGCCGAGCTTCAGGGTTGTACGGCTACACCTTC. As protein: CASSPGRASGLYGYTF.

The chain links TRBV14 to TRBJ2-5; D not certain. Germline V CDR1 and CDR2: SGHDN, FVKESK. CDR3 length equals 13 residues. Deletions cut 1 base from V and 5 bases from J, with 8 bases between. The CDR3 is CASSQGDWETQYF. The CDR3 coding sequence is TGTGCCAGCAGCCAAGGCGACTGGGAGACCCAGTACTTC.

The CDR3 region is CASSRIQGPYEKLFF. DNA for the CDR3: TGTGCCAGCAGCCGGATACAGGGGCCCTATGAAAAACTGTTTTTT. The chain is built from TRBV7-9 and TRBJ1-4; 7 positions agree with TRBD1. Germline V gene data show CDR1 as SEHNR and CDR2 as FQNEAQ (reference sequence). CDR3 length: 15 residues. The junction had 9 bases not matched to a gene; V was cut back by 5 bases and J by 6 bases.

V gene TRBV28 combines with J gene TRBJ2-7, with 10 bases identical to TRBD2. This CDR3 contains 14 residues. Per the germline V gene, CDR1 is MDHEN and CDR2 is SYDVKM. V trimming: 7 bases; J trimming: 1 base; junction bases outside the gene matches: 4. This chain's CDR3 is CASIEAGGSYEQYF. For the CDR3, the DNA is TGTGCCAGCATTGAAGCGGGAGGGTCCTACGAGCAGTACTTC.

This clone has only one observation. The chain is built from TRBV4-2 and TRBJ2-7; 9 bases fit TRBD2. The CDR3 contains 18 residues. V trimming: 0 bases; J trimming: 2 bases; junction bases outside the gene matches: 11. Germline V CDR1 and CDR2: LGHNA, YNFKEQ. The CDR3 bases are TGTGCCAGCAGCCAAGAGCTTGAGAAGGCGGGAGGGCCCTACGAGCAGTACTTC. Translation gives CASSQELEKAGGPYEQYF.

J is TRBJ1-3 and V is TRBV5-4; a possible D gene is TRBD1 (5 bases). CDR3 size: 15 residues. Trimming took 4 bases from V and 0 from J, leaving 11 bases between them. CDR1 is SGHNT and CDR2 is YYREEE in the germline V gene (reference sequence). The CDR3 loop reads CASSGGRNSGNTIYF. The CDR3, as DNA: TGTGCCAGCAGCGGGGGACGAAACTCTGGAAACACCATATATTTT.

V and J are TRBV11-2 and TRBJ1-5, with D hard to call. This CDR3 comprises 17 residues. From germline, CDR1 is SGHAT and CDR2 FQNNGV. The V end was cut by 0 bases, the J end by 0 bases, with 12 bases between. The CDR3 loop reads CASSLEVGPISNQPQHF. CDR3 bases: TGTGCCAGCAGCTTAGAGGTTGGACCCATTAGCAATCAGCCCCAGCATTTT.

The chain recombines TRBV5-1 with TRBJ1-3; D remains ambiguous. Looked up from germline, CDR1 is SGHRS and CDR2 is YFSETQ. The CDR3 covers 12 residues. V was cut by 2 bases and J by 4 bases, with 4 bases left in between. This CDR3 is CASSFPGNTIYF. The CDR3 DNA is TGCGCCAGCAGCTTTCCGGGAAACACCATATATTTT.

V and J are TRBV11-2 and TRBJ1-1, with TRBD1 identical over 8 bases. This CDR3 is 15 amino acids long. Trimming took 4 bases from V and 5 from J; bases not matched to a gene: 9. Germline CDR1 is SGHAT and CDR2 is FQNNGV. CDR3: CASSSIRTGITEAFF. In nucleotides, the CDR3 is TGTGCCAGCAGCTCGATAAGGACAGGGATAACTGAAGCTTTCTTT.

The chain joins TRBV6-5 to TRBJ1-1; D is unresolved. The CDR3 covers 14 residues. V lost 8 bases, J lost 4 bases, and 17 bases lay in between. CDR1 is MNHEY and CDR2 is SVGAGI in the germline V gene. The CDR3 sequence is CASRPEGRGTEAFF. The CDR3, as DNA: TGTGCCAGCCGCCCCGAGGGTCGGGGCACTGAAGCTTTCTTT.

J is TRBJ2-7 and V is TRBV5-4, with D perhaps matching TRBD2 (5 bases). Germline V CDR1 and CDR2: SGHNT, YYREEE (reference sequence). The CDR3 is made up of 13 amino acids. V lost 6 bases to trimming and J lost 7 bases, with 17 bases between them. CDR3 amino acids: CASNSMSGGEQYF. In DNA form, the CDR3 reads TGTGCCAGCAACAGTATGAGCGGCGGGGAGCAGTACTTC. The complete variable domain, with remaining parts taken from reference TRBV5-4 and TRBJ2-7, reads ETGVTQSPTHLIKTRGQQVTLRCSSQSGHNTVSWYQQALGQGPQFIFQYYREEENGRGNFPPRFSGLQFPNYSSELNVNALELDDSALYLCASNSMSGGEQYFGPGTRLTVT.

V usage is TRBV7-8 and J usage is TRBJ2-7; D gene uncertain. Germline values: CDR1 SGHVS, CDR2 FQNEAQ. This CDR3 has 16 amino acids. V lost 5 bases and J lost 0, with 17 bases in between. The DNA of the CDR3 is TGTGCCAGCAGCCAAGACCACAGAGTACGCTCCTACGAGCAGTACTTC. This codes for CASSQDHRVRSYEQYF.

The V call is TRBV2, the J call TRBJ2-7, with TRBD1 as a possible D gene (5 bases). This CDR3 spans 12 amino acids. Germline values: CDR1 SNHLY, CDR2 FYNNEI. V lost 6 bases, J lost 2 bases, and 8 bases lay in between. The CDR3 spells CASRDITYEQYF. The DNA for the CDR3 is TGTGCCAGCAGGGACATCACCTACGAGCAGTACTTC.

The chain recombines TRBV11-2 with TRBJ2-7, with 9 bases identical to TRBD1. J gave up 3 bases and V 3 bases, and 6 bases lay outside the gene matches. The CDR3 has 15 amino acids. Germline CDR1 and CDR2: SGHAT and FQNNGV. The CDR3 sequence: CASSFLGQGVYEQYF. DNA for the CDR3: TGTGCCAGCAGCTTTTTGGGACAGGGCGTCTACGAGCAGTACTTC.

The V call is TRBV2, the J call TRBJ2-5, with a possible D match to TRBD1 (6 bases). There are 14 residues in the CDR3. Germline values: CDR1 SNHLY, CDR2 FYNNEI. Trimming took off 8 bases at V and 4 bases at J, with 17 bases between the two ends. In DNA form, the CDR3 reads TGTGCCAGCTCATACGCTTTCAGGGGAGAGACCCAGTACTTC. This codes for CASSYAFRGETQYF.

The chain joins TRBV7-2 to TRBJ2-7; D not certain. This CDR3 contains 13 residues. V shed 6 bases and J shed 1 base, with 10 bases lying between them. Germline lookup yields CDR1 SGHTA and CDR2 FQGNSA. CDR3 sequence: CASRPGPSYEQYF. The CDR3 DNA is TGTGCCAGCAGGCCGGGCCCATCCTACGAGCAGTACTTC.

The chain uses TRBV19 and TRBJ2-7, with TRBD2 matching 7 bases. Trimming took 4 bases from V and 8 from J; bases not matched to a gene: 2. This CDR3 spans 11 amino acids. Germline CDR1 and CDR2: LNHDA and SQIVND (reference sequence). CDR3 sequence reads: CASSNSGKQYF. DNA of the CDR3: TGTGCCAGTAGTAACAGCGGGAAGCAGTACTTC.

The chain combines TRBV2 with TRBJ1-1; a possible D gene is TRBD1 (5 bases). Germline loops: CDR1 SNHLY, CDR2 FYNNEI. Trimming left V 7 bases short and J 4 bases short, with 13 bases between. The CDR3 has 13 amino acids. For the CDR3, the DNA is TGTGCCAGCACCCGGGGGGAAAGCACTGAAGCTTTCTTT. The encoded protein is CASTRGESTEAFF.

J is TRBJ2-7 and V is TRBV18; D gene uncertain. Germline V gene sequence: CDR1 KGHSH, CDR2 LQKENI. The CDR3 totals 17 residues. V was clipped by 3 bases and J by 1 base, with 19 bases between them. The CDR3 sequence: CASSPTSSQSQSYEQYF. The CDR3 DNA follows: TGTGCCAGCTCACCCACTTCGTCCCAATCTCAATCCTACGAGCAGTACTTC.

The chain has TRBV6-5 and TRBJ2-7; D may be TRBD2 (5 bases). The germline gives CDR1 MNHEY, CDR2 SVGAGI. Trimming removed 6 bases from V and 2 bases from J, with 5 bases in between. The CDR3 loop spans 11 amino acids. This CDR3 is CASRGAYEQYF. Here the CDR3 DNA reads TGTGCCAGCAGGGGAGCCTACGAGCAGTACTTC.

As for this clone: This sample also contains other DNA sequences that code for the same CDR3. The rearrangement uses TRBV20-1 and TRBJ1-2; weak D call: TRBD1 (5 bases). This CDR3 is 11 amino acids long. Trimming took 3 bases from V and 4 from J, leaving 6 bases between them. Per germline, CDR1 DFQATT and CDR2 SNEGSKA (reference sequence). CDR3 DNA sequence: TGCAGTGCTAGTGGGGGCTATGGCTACACCTTC. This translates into CSASGGYGYTF.

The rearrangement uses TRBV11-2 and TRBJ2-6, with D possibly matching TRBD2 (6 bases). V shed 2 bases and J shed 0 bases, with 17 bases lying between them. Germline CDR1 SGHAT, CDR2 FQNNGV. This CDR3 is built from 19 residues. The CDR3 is CASSLRTGGFPSGANVLTF. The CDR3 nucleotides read TGTGCCAGCAGCTTAAGGACCGGGGGTTTTCCCTCTGGGGCCAACGTCCTGACTTTC.